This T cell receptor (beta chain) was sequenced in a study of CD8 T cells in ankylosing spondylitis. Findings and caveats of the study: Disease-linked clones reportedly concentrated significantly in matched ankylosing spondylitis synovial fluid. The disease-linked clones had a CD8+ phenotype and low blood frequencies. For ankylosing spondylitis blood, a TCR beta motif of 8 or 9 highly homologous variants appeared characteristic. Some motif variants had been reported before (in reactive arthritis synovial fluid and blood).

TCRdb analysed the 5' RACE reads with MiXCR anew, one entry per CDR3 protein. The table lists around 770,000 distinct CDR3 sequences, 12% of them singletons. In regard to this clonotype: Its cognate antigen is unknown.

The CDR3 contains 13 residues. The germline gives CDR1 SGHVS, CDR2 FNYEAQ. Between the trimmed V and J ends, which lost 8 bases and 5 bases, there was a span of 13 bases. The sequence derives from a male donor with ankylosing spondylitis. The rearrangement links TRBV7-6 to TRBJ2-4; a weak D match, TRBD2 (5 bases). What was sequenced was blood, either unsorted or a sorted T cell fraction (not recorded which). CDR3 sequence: CASAPPGENIQYF. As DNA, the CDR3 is TGTGCCAGCGCTCCCCCCGGGGAAAACATTCAGTACTTC.